This TCR beta chain was identified in a study of T cell changes during pregnancy in multiple sclerosis. The protocol was immunoSEQ multiplex PCR, while the TCRdb copy is restricted to in-frame clones and leaves out a portion. The profile shows roughly 86,000 clones, 92% of them singletons. Trimming took 1 base from V and 4 from J, leaving 22 bases between them. The CDR3 contains 18 residues. Germline V gene data show CDR1 as MDHEN and CDR2 as SYDVKM. The starting material was peripheral blood, obtained in the first trimester of pregnancy. This clonotype was sampled from a female donor with multiple sclerosis, enrolled in a pregnancy study. The V gene is TRBV28, the J gene TRBJ1-2; no clear D gene. CDR3 sequence: CASSLFDGGGQHLYGYTF. The CDR3 bases are TGTGCCAGCAGTTTATTCGATGGCGGCGGCCAGCATCTCTATGGCTACACCTTC.